What follows is one T cell receptor beta chain and its context. TCRdb's copy holds only in-frame clones and misses some; the assay was immunoSEQ multiplex PCR. The data hold some 150,000 clones, with about 93% observed a single time. These data originate in a study of control samples from healthy donors and cancer patients. CDR3 length: 14 amino acids. With V trimmed by 7 bases and J by 5 bases, 10 bases remained unmatched. From germline, CDR1 is SQVTM and CDR2 ANQGSEA. The receptor's source is a man over 45 in good health. The rearrangement joins TRBV29-1 to TRBJ2-3, with 9 bases identical to TRBD1. The sequencing sample was made of blood. The CDR3 nucleotides are TGCAGCGCAGGGACAGGGAAGACGGGAGATACGCAGTATTTT. This codes for CSAGTGKTGDTQYF.